This TCR beta chain derives from a study of T cell changes during pregnancy in multiple sclerosis (dated by TCRdb to about 2019). About the study as a whole: Changes in the T cell repertoire over the course of pregnancy were examined in this study in women with multiple sclerosis.

Libraries came from the immunoSEQ multiplex PCR assay. In its TCRdb copy, this immuneACCESS table keeps in-frame sequences only and misses some clones. Where compared with another copy, unresolved V genes explain less than half of these, and the others have no known cause. Counted in this sample were approximately 100,000 clones; more than 85% of them appeared once. 3% to 3.5% of the sample belongs to the ten largest clones. As concerns this clone: The antigen this receptor binds is unknown. No base quality information exists; no much larger clone differs at one position.

Trimming removed 1 base from V and 3 bases from J; the gene matches leave 8 bases unexplained. The germline V gene yields SGHTA for CDR1 and FQGNSA for CDR2. From the cysteine up to the phenylalanine, the CDR3 has a length of 16 residues. Only CDR3 DNA remains: 48 bases, in frame from the first base. Here the sequenced sample was peripheral blood, taken in the second trimester of pregnancy. The chain is made from TRBV7-2 and TRBJ2-7, and 8 junction bases match TRBD2. The receptor was isolated from a female donor with multiple sclerosis, enrolled in a pregnancy study. The CDR3 region has the sequence CASSLDGLAGHYEQYF. The DNA sequence follows: TGTGCCAGCAGCTTAGATGGACTAGCTGGGCACTACGAGCAGTACTTC.